Detailed here is one T cell receptor (beta chain). Method: immunoSEQ multiplex PCR; TCRdb's copy keeps in-frame clones and lacks some. Of around 140,000 clones in the sample, 75% to 85% were seen once. The sample comes from a study of blood T cell repertoires in COVID-19. The sequenced material came from peripheral blood. The TCR sequence derives from a man between 60 and 70 years old with active or convalescent COVID-19.

CDR3 region: CASSDDRRLSGNTIYF. Written as DNA, the CDR3 is TGTGCCAGCAGCGACGACAGGAGACTCTCTGGAAACACCATATATTTT. V and J are TRBV9 and TRBJ1-3; D perhaps matches TRBD1 (6 bases). From germline, CDR1 is SGDLS and CDR2 YYNGEE. The CDR3 is 16 amino acids. V was clipped by 3 bases and J by 0 bases, with 13 bases between them.